The 4 T cell receptor beta chains reported below all come from one sample, sequenced in a study of cytomegalovirus exposure and HLA in healthy donors. PCR employed 60 Vbeta and 13 Jbeta primers. Here immunoSEQ multiplex PCR was the method, and the copy in TCRdb shows in-frame clones only, minus some. The sample has about 60,000 clones, 70% seen once. Sequencing was carried out using PBMCs. All receptors come from a woman aged 55-69 years in good health and CMV-seropositive.

The CDR3 region is CASSVGDSSYEQYF. The CDR3 DNA follows: TGTGCCAGCAGCGTAGGGGACAGCTCCTACGAGCAGTACTTC. The V call is TRBV9, the J call TRBJ2-7, with 7 bases matching TRBD1. The trim removed 0 bases at V and 0 bases at J, leaving 0 bases unmatched. CDR1 SGDLS and CDR2 YYNGEE come from the germline V gene. CDR3 length: 14 residues.

The count of this clone is one. The chain couples TRBV6-1 to TRBJ2-3; TRBD2 matches at 9 bases. CDR1 is MNHNS and CDR2 is SASEGT in the germline V gene. After removal of 7 bases from V and 2 bases from J, the junction contained 10 bases not matched to a gene. CDR3 length equals 16 residues. CDR3 nucleotides: TGTGCCAGCACTGATGCTGCGGGGGGGCCCACAGATACGCAGTATTTT. Protein sequence: CASTDAAGGPTDTQYF.

This rearrangement joins TRBV29-1 to TRBJ2-7; TRBD2 matches 8 bases. CDR1 and CDR2 (germline): SQVTM, ANQGSEA. The CDR3 covers 15 residues. J was trimmed by 5 bases and V by 6 bases; bases with no gene match: 15. As DNA, the CDR3 is TGCAGCGTGGAACTGCCGGGACTAGGGTCCCACGAGCAGTACTTC. Its translation is CSVELPGLGSHEQYF.

This clone was observed a few times. The chain is built from TRBV7-3 and TRBJ2-7, with TRBD1 identical over 8 bases. This CDR3 region has 14 residues. After removal of 0 bases from V and 6 bases from J, the junction contained 4 bases not matched to a gene. Germline CDR1 is SGHTA and CDR2 is FQGTGA. CDR3 nucleotides: TGTGCCAGCAGCTTAACGGCAGGGGGCAGCGAGCAGTACTTC. Protein sequence: CASSLTAGGSEQYF.